This TCR beta chain was obtained from a study of CD8 T cell repertoires and HIV-1 epitope variants. Study-wide context: Control wells had CMV/EBV/flu peptides, negative Ebola AY9, or no peptide. Autologous T cell-negative cells served as antigen-presenting cells in equal numbers.

On the immunoSEQ platform, TCR beta CDR3s were sequenced at survey depth. The method was immunoSEQ multiplex PCR; TCRdb's version includes in-frame clones alone and lacks a portion of them. The sample records some 6,000 clones, under 80% being singletons. This clone showed up just a few times. Its target is not known. Broader study findings: Roughly nine antigen-specific TCR beta clonotypes were found; more than five seemed cross-reactive to variants.

The specimen was cultured CD8+ T cells derived from PBMCs. The TCR sequence derives from a male donor with HIV.

The CDR3 DNA reads as TGTGCCAGCAGCTTCCTCCAGGGCGTGAATTCACCCCTCCACTTT. It encodes CASSFLQGVNSPLHF. The V and J genes are TRBV5-6 and TRBJ1-6; D is possibly TRBD1 (5 bases). The V end was cut by 2 bases, the J end by 7 bases, with 13 bases between. There are 15 residues in the CDR3. Germline lookup yields CDR1 SGHDT and CDR2 YYEEEE.